The clone carrying this TCR beta chain was recorded a few times. The assay was immunoSEQ multiplex PCR, and TCRdb's table has in-frame clones only and misses some. This repertoire shows 73,000 or so clones, roughly 90% found once; its top ten account for approximately 9.5%. The sample comes from a study of T cell changes during pregnancy in multiple sclerosis. This CDR3 region has 15 residues. The germline gives CDR1 SGHTA, CDR2 FQGNSA. V lost 2 bases, J lost 3 bases, and 11 bases lay in between. This chain connects TRBV7-2 to TRBJ2-1; TRBD1 might be the D (5 bases). The sequence came from a female donor in good health, enrolled as a control in a pregnancy study. The source material was peripheral blood, sampled after pregnancy. CDR3 amino acids: CASSLQGGDYNEQFF. In DNA, the CDR3 is TGTGCCAGCAGCTTACAGGGTGGAGACTACAATGAGCAGTTCTTC.